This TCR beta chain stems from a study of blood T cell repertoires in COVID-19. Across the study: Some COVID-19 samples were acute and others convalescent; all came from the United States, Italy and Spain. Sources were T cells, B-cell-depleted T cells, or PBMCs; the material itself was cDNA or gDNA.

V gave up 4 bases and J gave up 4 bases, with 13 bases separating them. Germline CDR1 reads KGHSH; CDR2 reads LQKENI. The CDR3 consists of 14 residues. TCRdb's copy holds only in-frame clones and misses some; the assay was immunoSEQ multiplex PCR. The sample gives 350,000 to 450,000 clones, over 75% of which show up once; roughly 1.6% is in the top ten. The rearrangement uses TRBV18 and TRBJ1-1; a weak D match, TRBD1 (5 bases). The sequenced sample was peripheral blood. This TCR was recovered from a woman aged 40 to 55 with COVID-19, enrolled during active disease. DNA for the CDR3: TGTGCCAGCTCACGGTGGGGCAGAGGCACTGAAGCTTTCTTT. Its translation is CASSRWGRGTEAFF. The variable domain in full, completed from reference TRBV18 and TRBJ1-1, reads NAGVMQNPRHLVRRRGQEARLRCSPMKGHSHVYWYRQLPEEGLKFMVYLQKENIIDESGMPKERFSAEFPKEGPSILRIQQVVRGDSAAYFCASSRWGRGTEAFFGQGTRLTVV.